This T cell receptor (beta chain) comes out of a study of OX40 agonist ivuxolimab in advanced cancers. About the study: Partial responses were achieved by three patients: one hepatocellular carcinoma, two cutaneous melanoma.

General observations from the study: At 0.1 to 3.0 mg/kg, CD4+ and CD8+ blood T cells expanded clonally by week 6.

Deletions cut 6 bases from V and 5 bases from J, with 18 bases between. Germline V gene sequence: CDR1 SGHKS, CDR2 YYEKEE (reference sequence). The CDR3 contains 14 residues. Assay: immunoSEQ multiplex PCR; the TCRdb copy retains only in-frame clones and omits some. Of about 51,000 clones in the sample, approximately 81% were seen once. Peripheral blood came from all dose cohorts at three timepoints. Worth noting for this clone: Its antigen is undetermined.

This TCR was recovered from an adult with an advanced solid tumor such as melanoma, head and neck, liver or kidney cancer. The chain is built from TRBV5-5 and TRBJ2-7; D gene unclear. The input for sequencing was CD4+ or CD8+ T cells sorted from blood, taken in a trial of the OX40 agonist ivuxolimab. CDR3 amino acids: CASNPTELGHEQYF. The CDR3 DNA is TGTGCCAGCAACCCCACTGAGCTTGGTCACGAGCAGTACTTC.